This T cell receptor beta chain was sequenced during a study of cytomegalovirus exposure and HLA in healthy donors. This CDR3 region has 14 residues. Germline-derived CDR1 and CDR2 are MNHEY and SVGAGI. The V end was cut by 6 bases, the J end by 3 bases, with 11 bases between. The PCR used 60 Vbeta and 13 Jbeta primers. Method: immunoSEQ multiplex PCR; TCRdb's copy keeps in-frame clones and lacks some. The table shows some 180,000 clones, with around 80% occurring only once. The origin of this receptor is a man aged 35 to 55 in good health and CMV-seronegative. This chain connects TRBV6-5 to TRBJ2-2; D is unresolved. Sequenced: PBMCs. In DNA form, the CDR3 reads TGTGCCAGCAGATTATCTGTATACACCGGGGAGCTGTTTTTT. Translated, it gives CASRLSVYTGELFF.